What follows is one T cell receptor beta chain and its context. This clonotype was seen ten or more times. Its antigen has not been determined. One base away there is no much larger clone; base qualities are not given. The data belong to a study of lung T cells in sarcoidosis with Löfgren's syndrome (dated 2017 in TCRdb). Study-wide context: Sarcoidosis was characterized as a granulomatous disease that is mostly pulmonary, in which CD4+ T cells accumulate in bronchoalveolar lavage fluid. The repertoire analyses concentrated on Lofgren's syndrome patients. The research as a whole found: Sharing of TRAV12-1 and TRBV2 CDR3 motifs among multiple Lofgren's syndrome patients was reported, suggesting public CD4+ TCR repertoires. In alphabeta pairing analysis, TRAV12-1 was found to pair preferentially with TRBV2, and CDR3 homology was shown by the resulting paired TCRs. Recognition of a sarcoidosis-associated antigen was only suggested, and the antigen itself remained putative and was not identified. Compared with control subjects, Lofgren's syndrome patients were reported to have TRAV12-1 and TRBV2 as the most expanded V gene segments.

The CDR3 contains 13 residues, cysteine and phenylalanine counted. The only DNA kept is the CDR3, 39 bases in frame from the first base. Clipping removes 4 bases from V and 4 bases from J, with 4 as the unmatched junction base count. Based on the germline V gene, the CDR1 and CDR2 sequences are SQVTM and ANQGSEA. The run used an Illumina MiSeq. In TCRdb, the public reads were trimmed at Q25 with fastp and aligned with MiXCR, with productive beta chains retained. Merged by CDR3 protein, the rows form single entries marked with the most common genes and DNA. The sample contains roughly 63,000 distinct CDR3 sequences, about 20% of them found a single time. Of the sample, around 2.3% is held by the ten largest clones.

The sequence came from a human donor with sarcoidosis (Löfgren's syndrome or another form), or a control subject (not recorded which). The rearranged segments are TRBV29-1 and TRBJ2-7; 10 central bases correspond to TRBD1. Specimen: CD4+ T cells from PBMCs. CDR3 protein: CSVAGQGVYEQYF. The nucleotides read TGCAGCGTTGCTGGACAGGGGGTATACGAGCAGTACTTC.